The 26 T cell receptor beta chains below were found in one sample sequenced in a study of blood T cell repertoires in COVID-19. Some clones are missing from TCRdb's copy, which holds only in-frame ones; the method was immunoSEQ multiplex PCR. This sample has around 400,000 clones; over 75% occur once, and the top ten carry 1.4%. What was sequenced was PBMCs or T cells enriched from blood (not recorded which). All receptors derive from a woman younger than 35 who had been exposed to COVID-19.

The chain joins TRBV27 to TRBJ1-2; TRBD1 might be the D (6 bases). Trimming cost V 5 bases and J 6 bases, with 10 bases left between them. The CDR3 is 12 residues long. CDR1 and CDR2 (germline): MNHEY, SMNVEV (reference sequence). The DNA of the CDR3 is TGTGCCAGCAGTGACAGGAGCCATGGCTACACCTTC. Protein sequence: CASSDRSHGYTF.

Here the CDR3 DNA reads TGTGCCAGCAGCTTAGCCGGGGAAGCTTTCTTT. This translates into CASSLAGEAFF. The V and J genes are TRBV7-9 and TRBJ1-1; D remains ambiguous. The germline CDR1 and CDR2 sequences are SEHNR and FQNEAQ (reference sequence). V was cut by 0 bases and J by 8 bases, with 4 bases left in between. The length of the CDR3 is 11 residues.

V is TRBV18 and J is TRBJ1-6; D gene uncertain. The V and J ends lost 3 bases and 8 bases respectively, with 14 bases between them. Germline V gene sequence: CDR1 KGHSH, CDR2 LQKENI. The CDR3 consists of 15 residues. CDR3 protein: CASSPNSGIDSPLHF. The CDR3 DNA reads as TGTGCCAGCTCACCTAACTCGGGTATTGATTCACCCCTCCACTTT.

The rearrangement uses TRBV7-6 and TRBJ2-7, with 15 bases that match TRBD2. Germline V gene sequence: CDR1 SGHVS, CDR2 FNYEAQ. With 4 bases clipped from V and 6 bases from J, the junction kept 7 bases outside the gene matches. This CDR3 comprises 16 residues. The CDR3, as DNA: TGTGCCAGCAGCTCTGACGGGACTAGCGGGAGGCTCGAGCAGTACTTC. This sequence encodes CASSSDGTSGRLEQYF.

This rearrangement joins TRBV4-1 to TRBJ2-3; D is ambiguous. The V gene lost 1 base and the J gene lost 1 base, with 3 bases spanning the gap. This CDR3 comprises 13 residues. Germline assignment: CDR1 MGHRA and CDR2 YSYEKL. The CDR3 reads CASSQAGTDTQYF. The CDR3 DNA reads TGCGCCAGCAGCCAAGCCGGCACAGATACGCAGTATTTT.

This chain links TRBV11-3 with TRBJ2-2; TRBD1 matches 10 bases. This CDR3 contains 16 residues. J lost 5 bases, V lost 5 bases, and 8 bases had no gene match. Germline loops: CDR1 SGHNT, CDR2 YENEEA. CDR3 region: CASSPPGQGSTGELFF. The CDR3 DNA reads as TGTGCCAGCAGCCCCCCGGGACAGGGGAGTACCGGGGAGCTGTTTTTT.

This chain joins TRBV7-6 and TRBJ1-2; TRBD1 agrees at 7 bases. CDR1 is SGHVS, CDR2 FNYEAQ, per germline. CDR3 length equals 15 residues. Unmatched junction bases numbered 6, after V lost 1 base and J lost 4 bases. Here the CDR3 DNA reads TGTGCCAGCAGCTTAGGGGCAGGGGGTGGCTATGGCTACACCTTC. Amino acids: CASSLGAGGGYGYTF.

This clone was found once. V gene TRBV2 combines with J gene TRBJ1-2; D is ambiguous. The CDR3 spans 13 residues. Germline V gene data show CDR1 as SNHLY and CDR2 as FYNNEI. The ends were cut back, 3 bases at V and 4 bases at J, with 9 bases in the middle. The CDR3 region is CASSDEATYGYTF. The CDR3 nucleotides are TGTGCCAGCAGTGACGAGGCCACCTATGGCTACACCTTC.

The rearrangement links TRBV18 to TRBJ2-1; 9 bases line up with TRBD1. The germline CDR1 and CDR2 sequences are KGHSH and LQKENI. The CDR3 is made up of 18 amino acids. Germline trimming cut 5 bases from V and 6 bases from J; bases unmatched to any gene: 17. The chain's CDR3 is CASSTVVLVGQGGNEQFF. The CDR3 nucleotides are TGTGCCAGCTCAACAGTGGTTTTGGTGGGACAGGGAGGCAATGAGCAGTTCTTC.

This clone was detected only once. CDR3 sequence: CASTSLGDEKLFF. The CDR3, as DNA: TGTGCCAGCACCAGTTTGGGCGATGAAAAACTGTTTTTT. The V gene is TRBV5-4, the J gene TRBJ1-4, with D uncertain. This CDR3 is built from 13 residues. In germline, CDR1 is SGHNT, CDR2 YYREEE (reference sequence). With 6 bases removed from V and 6 bases from J, the gap between germline ends came to 12 bases.

The rearrangement joins TRBV4-1 to TRBJ2-7, with TRBD1 matching 7 bases. Germline assignment: CDR1 MGHRA and CDR2 YSYEKL. CDR3 length equals 16 residues. V was pared by 3 bases and J by 2 bases, with 10 bases of the junction left unmatched. The CDR3 is CASSQLTGTDPYEQYF. CDR3 DNA sequence: TGCGCCAGCAGCCAGTTAACCGGGACAGACCCCTACGAGCAGTACTTC.

The chain links TRBV21-1 to TRBJ2-7; no DNA check was done on the table's D call, TRBD1. TRBV21-1 is reported as a pseudogene. The CDR3 consists of 15 residues. CDR3 in amino acids: CASSKEPGHYYEQYF. The CDR3 coding sequence is TGTGCCAGCAGCAAAGAACCGGGACACTACTACGAGCAGTACTTC.

At least ten counts were recorded for this clone. This chain uses TRBV3-1 (or the pseudogene TRBV3-2) with TRBJ1-3, with D possibly matching TRBD1 (6 bases). Germline CDR1 LGHDT, CDR2 YNNKEL (reference sequence). The CDR3 loop spans 13 amino acids. Trimming stripped 1 base from V and 8 bases from J, with 9 bases between. Here the CDR3 reads CASSQGQGYTIYF. In DNA, the CDR3 is TGTGCCAGCAGCCAAGGCCAGGGGTACACCATATATTTT.

This clone was detected once. The chain combines TRBV7-2 with TRBJ2-7; possible D gene TRBD1, 6 bases. The CDR3 extends over 15 amino acids. Germline lookup yields CDR1 SGHTA and CDR2 FQGNSA. V lost 5 bases, J lost 3 bases, and 17 bases lay in between. The CDR3 DNA sequence: TGTGCCAGCAGCAACATAAAGACAGGCGGCTACGAGCAGTACTTC. This encodes CASSNIKTGGYEQYF.

The genes are TRBV10-3 and TRBJ2-1; TRBD2 aligns across 12 bases. The CDR3 consists of 15 residues. The V and J ends lost 7 bases and 7 bases, in that order; junction bases with no gene match: 8. The germline V gene has CDR1 ENHRY and CDR2 SYGVKD. CDR3 DNA: TGTGCCATCACTCGTTTGACTAGCGGGAGAAATGAGCAGTTCTTC. Translating it yields CAITRLTSGRNEQFF.

The J gene is TRBJ1-6, the V gene TRBV2; possibly TRBD1 for D (6 bases). The germline CDR1 and CDR2 sequences are SNHLY and FYNNEI. The CDR3 has 15 amino acids. V was pared by 7 bases and J by 6 bases, with 16 bases between. CDR3 sequence reads: CASMIRDTTNSPLHF. The CDR3 DNA is TGTGCCAGCATGATCCGGGACACCACTAATTCACCCCTCCACTTT. The full variable domain, rest sourced from reference TRBV2 and TRBJ1-6, is EPEVTQTPSHQVTQMGQEVILRCVPISNHLYFYWYRQILGQKVEFLVSFYNNEISEKSEIFDDQFSVERPDGSNFTLKIRSTKLEDSAMYFCASMIRDTTNSPLHFGNGTRLTVT.

V gene TRBV5-1 combines with J gene TRBJ1-5; possible D gene TRBD1, 5 bases. The CDR3 spans 16 residues. With 0 bases removed from V and 0 bases from J, the gap between germline ends came to 10 bases. The germline V gene has CDR1 SGHRS and CDR2 YFSETQ. The CDR3 loop reads CASSLVPGGSNQPQHF. Here the CDR3 DNA reads TGCGCCAGCAGCTTGGTTCCGGGGGGTAGCAATCAGCCCCAGCATTTT.

This chain links TRBV10-2 with TRBJ2-1; 8 nucleotides line up with TRBD2. The length of the CDR3 is 16 residues. J lost 4 bases, V lost 0 bases, and 5 bases had no gene match. CDR1 is WSHSY, CDR2 SAAADI, per germline. The CDR3 sequence: CASSESLTSGYNEQFF. The DNA for the CDR3 is TGCGCCAGCAGTGAGTCGCTTACTAGCGGTTACAATGAGCAGTTCTTC.

This clone has at least ten counts. The V call is TRBV27, the J call TRBJ2-7, with D perhaps TRBD1 (8 bases). Germline CDR1 reads MNHEY; CDR2 reads SMNVEV (reference sequence). The CDR3 has 13 amino acids. Trimming took off 6 bases at V and 7 bases at J, with 16 bases between the two ends. This CDR3 is CASSIDRGGEQYF. Written as DNA, the CDR3 is TGTGCCAGCAGCATTGACAGGGGAGGGGAGCAGTACTTC.

V gene TRBV6-5 combines with J gene TRBJ1-3; 7 nucleotides align to TRBD1. Germline V lookup: CDR1 MNHEY, CDR2 SVGAGI. V trimming: 6 bases; J trimming: 3 bases; junction bases outside the gene matches: 5. The CDR3 loop spans 14 amino acids. This CDR3 reads CASRKTGNGNTIYF. As DNA, the CDR3 is TGTGCCAGCAGGAAGACAGGGAATGGAAACACCATATATTTT.

J is TRBJ1-1 and V is TRBV30; D is perhaps TRBD1 (6 bases). V lost 0 bases and J 0 bases, leaving 8 bases between the germline ends. Germline-derived CDR1 and CDR2 are GTSNPN and SVGIG (reference sequence). The CDR3 runs to 14 residues. As DNA, the CDR3 is TGTGCCTGGAGTGTAGGGGGACTGAACACTGAAGCTTTCTTT. Encoded protein: CAWSVGGLNTEAFF.

The gene calls are TRBV2 and TRBJ2-3; 8 bases are a match to TRBD2. Germline CDR1 SNHLY, CDR2 FYNNEI. V lost 4 bases to trimming and J lost 8 bases; unmatched junction nucleotides: 14. This CDR3 is 16 amino acids long. The DNA for the CDR3 is TGTGCCAGCAGTGTGGCCTTCGGGGGGGGCCCGGGTACGCAGTATTTT. It specifies CASSVAFGGGPGTQYF.

The chain combines TRBV27 with TRBJ2-5; D not certain. Germline V gene data show CDR1 as MNHEY and CDR2 as SMNVEV (reference sequence). Deletions cut 1 base from V and 5 bases from J, with 14 bases between. This CDR3 is built from 15 residues. The CDR3 sequence: CASSLYYEAWETQYF. In DNA, the CDR3 is TGTGCCAGCAGTTTATATTACGAGGCTTGGGAGACCCAGTACTTC.

CDR3 protein: CASSPERNYGYTF. The DNA of the CDR3 is TGTGCCAGCTCACCAGAACGGAACTATGGCTACACCTTC. The chain couples TRBV18 to TRBJ1-2, with D unresolved. Germline V gene lookup returns CDR1 KGHSH and CDR2 LQKENI. Deletions cut 2 bases from V and 2 bases from J, with 6 bases between. The CDR3 totals 13 residues.

The rearrangement joins TRBV21-1 to TRBJ1-1. TRBV21-1 is flagged as a pseudogene. The CDR3 spans 17 residues. In DNA form, the CDR3 reads TGTGCCAGCAGCAAAGGGCGGAGGCGGGACCTGAACACTGAAGCTTTCTTT. Its translation: CASSKGRRRDLNTEAFF.

The chain is built from TRBV7-8 and TRBJ2-2; 8 nucleotides agree with TRBD1. Germline CDR1 is SGHVS and CDR2 is FQNEAQ. After removal of 3 bases from V and 4 bases from J, the junction contained 4 bases not matched to a gene. The CDR3 totals 15 residues. CDR3 DNA: TGTGCCAGCAGCTTCCAGGGGGCGAGCACCGGGGAGCTGTTTTTT. This translates into CASSFQGASTGELFF. Complete variable domain (other parts from reference TRBV7-8 and TRBJ2-2): GAGVSQSPRYKVAKRGQDVALRCDPISGHVSLFWYQQALGQGPEFLTYFQNEAQLDKSGLPSDRFFAERPEGSVSTLKIQRTQQEDSAVYLCASSFQGASTGELFFGEGSRLTVL.